Listed below are T cell receptor beta chains from one sample, sequenced in a study of regulatory T cells in long-lasting Graves disease. Each CDR3 protein gets one entry after TCRdb re-called the multiplex PCR reads with MiXCR. The table shows 530,000 or so distinct CDR3 sequences, with about 16% occurring only once. These sequences were also reported in another study, on T cells in Graves' hyperthyroidism and ophthalmopathy.

The sample in question was peripheral blood mononuclear cells (PBMCs), obtained at new diagnosis, from a patient treated with antithyroid drugs. These receptors were taken from a man in his late teens or twenties with Graves disease. The CDR3 runs from the conserved cysteine through the conserved F or W. The order of the fields is V gene, clone size, J gene, D gene, CDR3 protein, CDR3 DNA. A D gene is named only where the DNA matches it firmly. Size tells how often a clone was seen (once, few, many) or the class of an expanded clone, and some rows leave it out.

TRBV27,many,TRBJ2-1,NA,CASSLPPPNEQFF,TGTGCCAGCAGTTTACCGCCCCCAAATGAGCAGTTCTTC
TRBV2,NA,TRBJ1-2,NA,CASSVQGGDYGYTF,TGTGCCAGCAGTGTACAGGGAGGCGACTATGGCTACACCTTC
TRBV28,many,TRBJ2-1,TRBD2,CASSPGSAGSSYNEQFF,TGTGCCAGCAGCCCTGGGTCAGCGGGGAGCTCCTACAATGAGCAGTTCTTC
TRBV4-1,few,TRBJ2-1,NA,CASSQAALNNEQFF,TGCGCCAGCAGCCAAGCCGCCTTAAACAATGAGCAGTTCTTC
TRBV3-1,NA,TRBJ2-1,NA,CASSQDESSYNEQFF,TGTGCCAGCAGCCAAGATGAGAGTTCCTACAATGAGCAGTTCTTC
TRBV19,once,TRBJ2-3,NA,CASSRADTDTQYF,TGTGCCAGTAGTCGAGCGGACACAGATACGCAGTATTTT
TRBV6-1,few,TRBJ2-1,TRBD1,CASSVFRDRGYYNEQFF,TGTGCCAGCAGTGTTTTCCGGGACAGGGGGTACTACAATGAGCAGTTCTTC
TRBV5-1,once,TRBJ1-5,NA,CASGLGLGNQPQHF,TGCGCCAGCGGCTTGGGTTTGGGGAATCAGCCCCAGCATTTT
TRBV7-3,many,TRBJ2-5,TRBD1,CASSTGTGIQETQYF,TGTGCCAGCAGCACCGGGACAGGGATACAAGAGACCCAGTACTTC
TRBV5-1,few,TRBJ2-1,NA,CASSLEPQVDEQFF,TGCGCCAGCAGCTTAGAGCCCCAGGTGGATGAGCAGTTCTTC
TRBV2,many,TRBJ1-1,NA,CASSEALGGSGTEAFF,TGTGCCAGCAGTGAAGCGCTTGGGGGATCGGGCACTGAAGCTTTCTTT
TRBV13,few,TRBJ1-4,NA,CASSLKGEKLFF,TGTGCCAGCAGCTTAAAAGGTGAAAAACTGTTTTTT
TRBV5-6,NA,TRBJ2-1,TRBD1,CASASPDRVYNEQFF,TGTGCCAGCGCCTCACCGGACAGGGTCTACAATGAGCAGTTCTTC